This entry concerns a single T cell receptor beta chain. The data derive from a study of blood T cell repertoires in COVID-19. TCRdb's copy holds only in-frame clones and misses some; the assay was immunoSEQ multiplex PCR. The table has about 350,000 clones, roughly nine tenths seen once. The sample was peripheral blood. The receptor comes from a woman in her fifties or sixties with COVID-19, enrolled during active disease.

The CDR3 protein is CASTPQGHGELFF. The CDR3 DNA sequence: TGTGCCAGCACTCCACAGGGGCACGGGGAGCTGTTTTTT. The chain carries TRBV6-6 and TRBJ2-2; TRBD1 matches 7 bases. From germline, CDR1 is MNHNY and CDR2 SVGAGI (reference sequence). The length of the CDR3 is 13 residues. J was trimmed by 7 bases and V by 7 bases; bases with no gene match: 6.